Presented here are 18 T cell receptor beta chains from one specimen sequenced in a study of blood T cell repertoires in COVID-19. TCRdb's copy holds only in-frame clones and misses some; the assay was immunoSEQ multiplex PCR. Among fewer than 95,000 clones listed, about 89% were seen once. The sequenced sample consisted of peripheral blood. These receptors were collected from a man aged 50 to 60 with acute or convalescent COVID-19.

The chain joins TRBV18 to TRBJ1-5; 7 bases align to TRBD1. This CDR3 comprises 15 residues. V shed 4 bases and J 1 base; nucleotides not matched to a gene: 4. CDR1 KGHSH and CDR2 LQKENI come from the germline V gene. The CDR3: CASSLGGLSNQPQHF. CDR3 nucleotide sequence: TGTGCCAGCTCACTAGGGGGCCTAAGCAATCAGCCCCAGCATTTT.

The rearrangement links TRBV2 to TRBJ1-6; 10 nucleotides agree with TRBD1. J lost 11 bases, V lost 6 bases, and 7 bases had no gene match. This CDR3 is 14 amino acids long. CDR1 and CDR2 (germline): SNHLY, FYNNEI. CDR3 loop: CASRTGTGEPPLHF. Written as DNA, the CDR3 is TGTGCCAGCAGAACCGGGACAGGGGAACCACCCCTCCACTTT.

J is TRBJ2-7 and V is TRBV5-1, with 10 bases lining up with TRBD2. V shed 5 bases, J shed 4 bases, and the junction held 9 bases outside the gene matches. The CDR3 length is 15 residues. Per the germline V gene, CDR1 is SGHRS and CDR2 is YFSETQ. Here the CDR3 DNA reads TGCGCCAGCAGTTTTAGTAGCGGGGGGCTATACGAGCAGTACTTC. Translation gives CASSFSSGGLYEQYF.

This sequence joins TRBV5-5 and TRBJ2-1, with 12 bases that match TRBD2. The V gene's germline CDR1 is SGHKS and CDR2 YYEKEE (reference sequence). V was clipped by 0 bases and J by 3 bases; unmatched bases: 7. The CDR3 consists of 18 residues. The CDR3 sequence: CASSLARTSGVYYNEQFF. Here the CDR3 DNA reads TGTGCCAGCAGCTTGGCGCGGACTAGCGGGGTATACTACAATGAGCAGTTCTTC.

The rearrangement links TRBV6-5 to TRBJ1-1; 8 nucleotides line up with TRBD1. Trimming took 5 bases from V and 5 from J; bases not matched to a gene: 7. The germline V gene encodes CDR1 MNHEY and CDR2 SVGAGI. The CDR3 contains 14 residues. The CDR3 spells CASSQQGARTEAFF. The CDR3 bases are TGTGCCAGCAGTCAGCAGGGGGCTCGGACTGAAGCTTTCTTT.

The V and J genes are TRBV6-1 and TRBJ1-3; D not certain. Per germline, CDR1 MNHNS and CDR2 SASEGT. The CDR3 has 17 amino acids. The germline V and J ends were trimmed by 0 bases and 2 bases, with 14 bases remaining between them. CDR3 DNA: TGTGCCAGCAGTGAAGCGCTATTCGAGGGAACTGGAAACACCATATATTTT. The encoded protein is CASSEALFEGTGNTIYF.

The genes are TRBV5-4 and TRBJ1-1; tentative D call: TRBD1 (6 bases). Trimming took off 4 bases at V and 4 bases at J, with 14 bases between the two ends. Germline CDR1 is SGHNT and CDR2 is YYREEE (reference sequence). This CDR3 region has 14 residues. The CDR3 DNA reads TGTGCCAGCAGCCTCCAGGGGTTTGCCACTGAAGCTTTCTTT. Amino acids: CASSLQGFATEAFF.

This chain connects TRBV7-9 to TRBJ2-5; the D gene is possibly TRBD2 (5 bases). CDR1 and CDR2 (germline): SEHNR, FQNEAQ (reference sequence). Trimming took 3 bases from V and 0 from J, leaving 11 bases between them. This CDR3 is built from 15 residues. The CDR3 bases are TGTGCCAGCAGCTTCGGCCCGGGGTACCAAGAGACCCAGTACTTC. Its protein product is CASSFGPGYQETQYF.

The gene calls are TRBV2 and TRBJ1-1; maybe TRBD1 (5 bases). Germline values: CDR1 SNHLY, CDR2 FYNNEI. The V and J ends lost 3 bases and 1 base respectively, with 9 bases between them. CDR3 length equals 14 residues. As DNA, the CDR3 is TGTGCCAGCAGTGATCAGGGAGGGAACACTGAAGCTTTCTTT. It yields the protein CASSDQGGNTEAFF.

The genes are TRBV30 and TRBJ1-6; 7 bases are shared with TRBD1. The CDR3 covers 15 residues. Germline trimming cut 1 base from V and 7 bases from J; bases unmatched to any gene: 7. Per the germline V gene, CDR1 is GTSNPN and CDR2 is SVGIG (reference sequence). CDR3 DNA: TGTGCCTGGAGTGGGAGGACAGGCCCGAATTCACCCCTCCACTTT. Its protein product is CAWSGRTGPNSPLHF.

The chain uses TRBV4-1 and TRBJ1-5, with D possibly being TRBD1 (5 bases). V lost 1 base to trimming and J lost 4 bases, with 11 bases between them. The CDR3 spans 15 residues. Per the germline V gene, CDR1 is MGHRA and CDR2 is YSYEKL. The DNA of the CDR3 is TGCGCCAGCAGCCAAGCTGGGGGGGGAAATCAGCCCCAGCATTTT. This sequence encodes CASSQAGGGNQPQHF.

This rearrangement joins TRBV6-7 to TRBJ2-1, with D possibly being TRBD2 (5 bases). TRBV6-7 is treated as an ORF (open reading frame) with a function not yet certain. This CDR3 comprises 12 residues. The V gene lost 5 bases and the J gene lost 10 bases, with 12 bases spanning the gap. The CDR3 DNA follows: TGTGCCAGCAGTACCCGACGAGGGGAGCAGTTCTTC. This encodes CASSTRRGEQFF.

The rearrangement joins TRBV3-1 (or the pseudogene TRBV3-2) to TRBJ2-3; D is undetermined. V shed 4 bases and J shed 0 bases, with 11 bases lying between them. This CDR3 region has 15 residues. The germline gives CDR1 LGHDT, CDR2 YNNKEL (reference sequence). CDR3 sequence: CASSPTVTSTDTQYF. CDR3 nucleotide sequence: TGTGCCAGCAGCCCCACAGTAACTAGCACAGATACGCAGTATTTT.

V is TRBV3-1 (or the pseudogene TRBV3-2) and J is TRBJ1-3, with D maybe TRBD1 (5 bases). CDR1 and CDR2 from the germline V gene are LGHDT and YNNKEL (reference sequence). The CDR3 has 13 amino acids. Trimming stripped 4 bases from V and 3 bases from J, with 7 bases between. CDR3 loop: CASSLRDGNTIYF. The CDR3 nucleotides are TGTGCCAGCAGCCTCAGGGATGGAAACACCATATATTTT.

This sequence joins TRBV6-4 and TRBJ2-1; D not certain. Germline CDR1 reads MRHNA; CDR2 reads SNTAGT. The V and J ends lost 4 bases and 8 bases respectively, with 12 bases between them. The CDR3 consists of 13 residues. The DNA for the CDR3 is TGTGCCAGCAGTGTTTCGCCAGTCCATGAGCAGTTCTTC. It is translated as CASSVSPVHEQFF.

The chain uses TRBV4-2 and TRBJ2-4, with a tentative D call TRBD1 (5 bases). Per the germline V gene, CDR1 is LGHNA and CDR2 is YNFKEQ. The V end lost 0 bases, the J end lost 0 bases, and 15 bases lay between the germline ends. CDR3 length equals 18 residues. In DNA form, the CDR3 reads TGTGCCAGCAGCCAAGAGGGGCCGCAGTACCCAGCCAAAAACATTCAGTACTTC. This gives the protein CASSQEGPQYPAKNIQYF.

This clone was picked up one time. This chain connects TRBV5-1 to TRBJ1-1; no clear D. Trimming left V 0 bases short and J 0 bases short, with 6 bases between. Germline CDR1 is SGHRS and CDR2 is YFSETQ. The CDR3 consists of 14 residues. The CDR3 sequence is CASSLDSLNTEAFF. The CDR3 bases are TGCGCCAGCAGCTTGGACAGCCTGAACACTGAAGCTTTCTTT.

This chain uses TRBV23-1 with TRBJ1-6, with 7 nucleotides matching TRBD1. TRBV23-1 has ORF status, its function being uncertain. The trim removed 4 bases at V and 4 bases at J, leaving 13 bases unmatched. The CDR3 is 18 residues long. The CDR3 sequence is CASSPLRPGQRYNSPLHF. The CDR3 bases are TGCGCCAGCAGTCCCTTAAGACCGGGACAGAGGTATAATTCACCCCTCCACTTT.